Following are 18 T cell receptor beta chains from one sample sequenced in a study of post-analysis software for immune sequencing data. Points from the study as a whole: Compared with controls, patients had more of five TRBV segments, including TRBV5-6, TRBV5-1 and TRBV20-1.

Incorporated into the TCR beta cDNA libraries were unique molecular identifiers, which served to reduce PCR and sequencing biases. TCRdb called the PCR reads again in MiXCR, with one record for every CDR3 protein. The table has 750,000 to 950,000 distinct CDR3 sequences, approximately 57% seen once; the top ten hold under 6%. Their cognate antigens are unknown. Sequenced material: blood. These receptors all stem from a girl between 5 and 17 years old with multiple sclerosis.

The V and J genes are TRBV20-1 and TRBJ2-4; D is ambiguous. CDR1 and CDR2 (germline): DFQATT, SNEGSKA (reference sequence). V gave up 3 bases and J gave up 13 bases, with 16 bases separating them. The CDR3 runs 12 residues. The CDR3 DNA reads as TGCAGTGCTAGTGTGACGCTAGAGGCCCAGTACTTC. The encoded protein is CSASVTLEAQYF.

The chain joins TRBV10-3 to TRBJ1-2; TRBD1 matches at 9 bases. Germline CDR1 is ENHRY and CDR2 is SYGVKD. The length of the CDR3 is 14 residues. Trimming removed 4 bases from V and 7 bases from J; junction bases left unmatched: 7. CDR3 bases: TGTGCCATCAGTGGCCGGGACAGGGCCGGTGGCTACACCTTC. This gives the protein CAISGRDRAGGYTF.

This chain uses TRBV24-1 with TRBJ2-1, with D tentatively TRBD1 (6 bases). CDR3 size: 15 residues. Per germline, CDR1 KGHDR and CDR2 SFDVKD. Trimming shortened V by 5 bases and J by 7 bases, and 17 bases separated the two germline ends. CDR3 sequence: CATSGAGQGKNEQFF. In DNA form, the CDR3 reads TGTGCCACCAGTGGGGCCGGGCAGGGGAAAAATGAGCAGTTCTTC.

This chain links TRBV29-1 with TRBJ2-7, with D possibly being TRBD1 (7 bases). The end of the DNA is better explained by TRBJ2-5, so the J call may be wrong. The CDR3 has 14 residues. The germline gives CDR1 SQVTM, CDR2 ANQGSEA. CDR3 sequence: CSVEDRGVRETQYF. The CDR3 nucleotides read TGCAGCGTTGAAGACAGGGGGGTAAGAGAGACCCAGTACTTC.

The chain employs TRBV21-1 and TRBJ2-7; the table's D call, TRBD1, was not checked against the DNA. TRBV21-1 is assigned pseudogene status. This CDR3 comprises 23 residues. CDR3 sequence: CASSKGACYRQGRLAVVVYEQYF. CDR3 nucleotides: TGTGCCAGCAGCAAAGGGGCATGTTACAGACAGGGGAGGTTAGCGGTAGTCGTCTACGAGCAGTACTTC.

The chain is built from TRBV7-9 and TRBJ2-4; tentative D call: TRBD1 (5 bases). TRBJ2-7 matches the DNA end more closely, so the J call is doubtful. CDR1 and CDR2 from the germline V gene are SEHNR and FQNEAQ (reference sequence). This CDR3 has 15 amino acids. Here the CDR3 reads CASSSSAGLVYEQYF. The DNA for the CDR3 is TGTGCCAGCAGCTCGTCGGCAGGGTTGGTCTACGAGCAGTACTTC.

V and J are TRBV12-3 or TRBV12-4 and TRBJ2-7, with 7 bases fitting TRBD1. CDR3 length equals 14 residues. J gave up 0 bases and V 7 bases, and 6 bases lay outside the gene matches. CDR3 coding DNA: TGTGCCAGCACCGGGACAGTCAGCTCCTACGAGCAGTACTTC. This codes for CASTGTVSSYEQYF.

The V and J genes are TRBV18 and TRBJ1-5; D may be TRBD1 (5 bases). The V end was cut by 0 bases, the J end by 2 bases, with 17 bases between. Germline V lookup: CDR1 KGHSH, CDR2 LQKENI. The CDR3 runs 18 residues. The CDR3 loop is CASSPPTWGRDGNQPQHF. The CDR3, as DNA: TGTGCCAGCTCACCACCTACTTGGGGGAGAGACGGCAATCAGCCCCAGCATTTT.

This clonotype showed up just a few times. The rearrangement joins TRBV5-1 to TRBJ2-5, with TRBD1 matching 7 bases. The germline V gene has CDR1 SGHRS and CDR2 YFSETQ. Losses at the gene ends were 2 bases for V and 6 bases for J; bases not matched to a gene: 10. CDR3 length: 15 amino acids. The DNA for the CDR3 is TGCGCCAGCAGCTTAGGACAGGCGGTCGTGCAGACCCAGTACTTC. Translating gives CASSLGQAVVQTQYF.

The genes are TRBV29-1 and TRBJ2-1; TRBD1 matches at 11 bases. V shed 4 bases and J 8 bases; nucleotides not matched to a gene: 7. The CDR3 covers 14 residues. From germline, CDR1 is SQVTM and CDR2 ANQGSEA. The CDR3 nucleotides read TGCAGCGTTGCCCGGACAGGGGGCTCGGATGAGCAGTTCTTC. This codes for CSVARTGGSDEQFF.

This clonotype has only a few counts. The chain uses TRBV12-3 or TRBV12-4 and TRBJ2-5, with D possibly being TRBD1 or TRBD2 (5 bases each). Between the trimmed V and J ends, which lost 7 bases and 5 bases, there was a span of 17 bases. The CDR3 extends over 14 amino acids. The CDR3: CASTRDPRRETQYF. CDR3 sequence (DNA): TGTGCCAGCACAAGGGACCCTAGGAGGGAGACCCAGTACTTC.

The chain couples TRBV20-1 to TRBJ1-4; D uncertain. The germline gives CDR1 DFQATT, CDR2 SNEGSKA (reference sequence). This CDR3 comprises 14 residues. Trimming cost V 1 base and J 6 bases, with 12 bases left between them. The CDR3 bases are TGCAGTGCTAGAGTCGCCCCAAACTATGAAAAACTGTTTTTT. Residues: CSARVAPNYEKLFF.

The chain has TRBV20-1 and TRBJ2-1; TRBD2 agrees at 9 bases. V shed 0 bases and J 6 bases; nucleotides not matched to a gene: 6. From germline, CDR1 is DFQATT and CDR2 SNEGSKA (reference sequence). The CDR3 consists of 15 residues. CDR3 sequence reads: CSAREGSGRSNEQFF. The CDR3 DNA reads TGCAGTGCTAGAGAGGGTAGCGGGAGATCCAATGAGCAGTTCTTC.

This chain connects TRBV18 to TRBJ2-7; TRBD1 matches at 12 bases. This CDR3 has 15 amino acids. With V trimmed by 1 base and J by 7 bases, 5 bases remained unmatched. Germline values: CDR1 KGHSH, CDR2 LQKENI. CDR3 bases: TGTGCCAGCTCACCACGGGGACAGGGGGCGGGTGAGCAGTACTTC. Translated: CASSPRGQGAGEQYF. Full variable domain (outside the CDR3, taken from reference TRBV18 and TRBJ2-7): NAGVMQNPRHLVRRRGQEARLRCSPMKGHSHVYWYRQLPEEGLKFMVYLQKENIIDESGMPKERFSAEFPKEGPSILRIQQVVRGDSAAYFCASSPRGQGAGEQYFGPGTRLTVT.

This chain links TRBV14 with TRBJ2-5; D uncertain. Near its end, the DNA agrees better with TRBJ2-7, so the J call may be wrong. Germline values: CDR1 SGHDN, CDR2 FVKESK. This CDR3 has 13 residues. In DNA, the CDR3 is TGTGCCAGCAGCCAGCGCCCTAGGGTCGAGCAGTACTTC. Its protein product is CASSQRPRVEQYF.

The chain carries TRBV27 and TRBJ1-1; D is perhaps TRBD1 (6 bases). This CDR3 is built from 14 residues. Germline loops: CDR1 MNHEY, CDR2 SMNVEV (reference sequence). V lost 3 bases to trimming and J lost 4 bases, with 12 bases between them. The DNA for the CDR3 is TGTGCCAGCAGTTTCAGCGGGGGGCGCACTGAAGCTTTCTTT. It encodes CASSFSGGRTEAFF.

This clonotype showed up just a few times. This rearrangement joins TRBV5-1 to TRBJ2-1; D remains unclear. Between the trimmed V and J ends, which lost 6 bases and 7 bases, there was a span of 14 bases. The CDR3 consists of 13 residues. Germline V CDR1 and CDR2: SGHRS, YFSETQ. The CDR3 loop reads CASKFTAPNEQFF. CDR3 in DNA: TGCGCCAGCAAGTTTACAGCACCGAATGAGCAGTTCTTC.

The V and J genes are TRBV20-1 and TRBJ2-7; D might be TRBD2 (6 bases). V was cut by 0 bases and J by 3 bases, with 12 bases left in between. The length of the CDR3 is 14 residues. CDR1 is DFQATT and CDR2 is SNEGSKA in the germline V gene (reference sequence). Written as DNA, the CDR3 is TGCAGTGCTAGAGAGGGGGGAGGACGCTACGAGCAGTACTTC. Translation: CSAREGGGRYEQYF.